Below are 18 T cell receptor beta chains sequenced from a single sample in a study of cytomegalovirus exposure and HLA in healthy donors. With 60 Vbeta and 13 Jbeta primers, the PCR was carried out. Clones were read by immunoSEQ multiplex PCR, and TCRdb kept only the in-frame ones, dropping some. The repertoire consists of about 140,000 clones, with approximately 71% occurring once and the leading ten covering about 11%. Sequenced input: PBMCs. Receptors were obtained from a man aged 18 to 30 in good health and CMV-seropositive.

V is TRBV7-3 and J is TRBJ2-2; no clear D gene. The CDR3 length is 13 residues. Trimming pared 2 bases from V and 3 bases from J, leaving 4 bases between. Germline-derived CDR1 and CDR2 are SGHTA and FQGTGA. CDR3: CASSLLYTGELFF. In DNA, the CDR3 is TGTGCCAGCAGCTTACTCTACACCGGGGAGCTGTTTTTT.

V and J are TRBV11-2 and TRBJ1-5; tentatively, D is TRBD1 (6 bases). In germline, CDR1 is SGHAT, CDR2 FQNNGV. With 4 bases removed from V and 0 bases from J, the gap between germline ends came to 13 bases. The CDR3 contains 16 residues. CDR3 nucleotides: TGTGCCAGCAGCTCCCTTGTGGACAGTAGCAATCAGCCCCAGCATTTT. Protein sequence: CASSSLVDSSNQPQHF.

The V call is TRBV5-1, the J call TRBJ2-7; D is perhaps TRBD2 (5 bases). The germline CDR1 and CDR2 sequences are SGHRS and YFSETQ. The V gene lost 4 bases and the J gene lost 0 bases, with 11 bases spanning the gap. This CDR3 is 14 amino acids long. In DNA, the CDR3 is TGCGCCAGCAGCCCCAGCGGAGTCTCCTACGAGCAGTACTTC. Translated, it gives CASSPSGVSYEQYF.

The rearrangement links TRBV5-1 to TRBJ1-2, with a possible D match to TRBD1 (5 bases). The germline CDR1 and CDR2 sequences are SGHRS and YFSETQ. Trimming left V 9 bases short and J 6 bases short, with 12 bases between. The CDR3 is 11 residues long. DNA of the CDR3: TGCGCCATCACGGAGGGGAATGGCTACACCTTC. Translation: CAITEGNGYTF.

This clone showed up just once. The rearrangement uses TRBV5-4 and TRBJ2-7, with D possibly matching TRBD1 (6 bases). V lost 0 bases to trimming and J lost 6 bases, with 13 bases between them. Germline CDR1 reads SGHNT; CDR2 reads YYREEE (reference sequence). CDR3 length: 14 amino acids. The CDR3 here is CASSLETGLREQYF. DNA for the CDR3: TGTGCCAGCAGCTTGGAGACAGGCCTCCGCGAGCAGTACTTC. The full variable domain, with the rest looked up from reference TRBV5-4 and TRBJ2-7, is ETGVTQSPTHLIKTRGQQVTLRCSSQSGHNTVSWYQQALGQGPQFIFQYYREEENGRGNFPPRFSGLQFPNYSSELNVNALELDDSALYLCASSLETGLREQYFGPGTRLTVT.

With regard to this clone: Sequence at one end of the junction differs from germline and may be a read error. The chain recombines TRBV7-9 with TRBJ2-2, with 13 bases identical to TRBD2. Germline CDR1 is SEHNR and CDR2 is FQNEAQ (reference sequence). The CDR3 consists of 18 residues. Written as DNA, the CDR3 is TGTTCCAGCAGCGAAACTAGCGGGAGGGCCTATGTCACCGGGGAGCTGTTTTTT. It encodes CSSSETSGRAYVTGELFF.

V and J are TRBV27 and TRBJ1-1, with D possibly matching TRBD1 (6 bases). Trimming removed 5 bases from V and 4 bases from J, with 14 bases in between. The germline gives CDR1 MNHEY, CDR2 SMNVEV (reference sequence). The CDR3 has 14 amino acids. CDR3 DNA sequence: TGTGCCAGCAGTACCTATACCAGGGGCACTGAAGCTTTCTTT. It encodes CASSTYTRGTEAFF.

This clone has just a few counts. The chain recombines TRBV28 with TRBJ1-4; the D is unclear. The CDR3 totals 11 residues. The V gene lost 4 bases and the J gene lost 7 bases, with 4 bases spanning the gap. CDR1 is MDHEN, CDR2 SYDVKM, per germline. CDR3 amino acids: CASSSGEKLFF. DNA of the CDR3: TGTGCCAGCAGTTCAGGTGAAAAACTGTTTTTT.

The chain uses TRBV6-6 and TRBJ2-5; 8 bases align to TRBD1. The length of the CDR3 is 15 residues. Trimming removed 7 bases from V and 4 bases from J; junction bases left unmatched: 11. The germline V gene has CDR1 MNHNY and CDR2 SVGAGI (reference sequence). CDR3 residues: CASIPGQVASETQYF. CDR3 nucleotide sequence: TGTGCCAGCATACCGGGACAGGTGGCGTCAGAGACCCAGTACTTC.

The V and J genes are TRBV28 and TRBJ2-1; 11 bases map to TRBD2. CDR1 and CDR2 (germline): MDHEN, SYDVKM. The ends lost 5 bases at V and 10 bases at J; junction bases unmatched: 7. The CDR3 extends over 14 amino acids. The CDR3 here is CASSPLAGVEEQFF. The CDR3 coding sequence is TGTGCCAGCAGTCCACTAGCGGGAGTGGAAGAGCAGTTCTTC.

In this sample, this clone turned up once. CDR3 sequence reads: CASSSDSGSSTDTQYF. The CDR3 nucleotides read TGTGCCAGCAGCTCGGATAGCGGGTCCAGCACAGATACGCAGTATTTT. V gene TRBV11-2 combines with J gene TRBJ2-3, with TRBD2 matching 7 bases. Per the germline V gene, CDR1 is SGHAT and CDR2 is FQNNGV. The ends lost 4 bases at V and 0 bases at J; junction bases unmatched: 7. The CDR3 length is 16 residues.

The CDR3 DNA is TGTGCCAGCAGCCCAGTGAGGAGGACGGACGAGCAGTACTTC. It specifies CASSPVRRTDEQYF. This chain joins TRBV27 and TRBJ2-7; TRBD2 is a possible D gene (5 bases). Trimming removed 6 bases from V and 5 bases from J, with 17 bases in between. The germline V gene has CDR1 MNHEY and CDR2 SMNVEV (reference sequence). This CDR3 comprises 14 residues.

CDR3 sequence reads: CASSESVTSNYEQYF. Here the CDR3 DNA reads TGTGCCAGCAGTGAATCGGTGACTAGTAACTACGAGCAGTACTTC. The V and J genes are TRBV6-1 and TRBJ2-7, with a tentative D call TRBD2 (6 bases). The CDR3 covers 15 residues. CDR1 and CDR2 from the germline V gene are MNHNS and SASEGT. Trimming took 2 bases from V and 3 from J, leaving 14 bases between them.

V gene TRBV9 combines with J gene TRBJ2-7; 9 nucleotides line up with TRBD2. The CDR3 is 15 residues long. Trimming removed 0 bases from V and 5 bases from J; junction bases left unmatched: 6. Germline-derived CDR1 and CDR2 are SGDLS and YYNGEE. As DNA, the CDR3 is TGTGCCAGCAGCGTAGTGGCTAGCGGGATCAACGAGCAGTACTTC. Translation gives CASSVVASGINEQYF.

V and J are TRBV27 and TRBJ1-1; D possibly corresponds to TRBD1 (5 bases). Germline-derived CDR1 and CDR2 are MNHEY and SMNVEV (reference sequence). This CDR3 is 13 amino acids long. The V end was cut by 3 bases, the J end by 5 bases, with 10 bases between. The CDR3, as DNA: TGTGCCAGCAGTTTTCAGGGAAGGACTGAAGCTTTCTTT. Encoded protein: CASSFQGRTEAFF.

This clone has only one observation. The chain employs TRBV27 and TRBJ1-1; 7 bases agree with TRBD1. The CDR3 consists of 15 residues. Unmatched junction bases numbered 4, after V lost 0 bases and J lost 3 bases. Germline CDR1 reads MNHEY; CDR2 reads SMNVEV (reference sequence). The CDR3 is CASSLSAGGYTEAFF. The DNA of the CDR3 is TGTGCCAGCAGTTTATCGGCAGGGGGATACACTGAAGCTTTCTTT.

The chain has TRBV30 and TRBJ2-5; D might be TRBD1 (5 bases). The CDR3 consists of 15 residues. V lost 2 bases, J lost 0 bases, and 13 bases lay in between. CDR1 GTSNPN and CDR2 SVGIG come from the germline V gene (reference sequence). CDR3 amino acids: CAWSRFDRDQETQYF. Written as DNA, the CDR3 is TGTGCCTGGAGTAGGTTCGACAGAGACCAAGAGACCCAGTACTTC.

The DNA of the CDR3 is TGTGCCAGCAGCTGGAGCAATGAGCAGTTCTTC. Protein product: CASSWSNEQFF. The chain couples TRBV5-6 to TRBJ2-1; D not resolved. The CDR3 has 11 residues. The germline gives CDR1 SGHDT, CDR2 YYEEEE. Trimming pared 3 bases from V and 6 bases from J, leaving 4 bases between.